Below are 24 T cell receptor beta chains sequenced from a single sample in a study of identical twins. TCRdb itself ran the 5' RACE reads through MiXCR, one entry per CDR3 protein. This table holds some 460,000 distinct CDR3 sequences, approximately 15% found once. These data are also associated with another study on yellow fever vaccine responses in identical twins.

Sample: CD4+ T cells sorted from blood. The receptors shown here come from a woman younger than 35 in good health.

This clonotype was detected many times. V is TRBV2 and J is TRBJ2-7, with 9 bases matching TRBD1. This CDR3 comprises 14 residues. Germline V gene sequence: CDR1 SNHLY, CDR2 FYNNEI. V lost 4 bases to trimming and J lost 2 bases; unmatched junction nucleotides: 3. The chain's CDR3 is CASSVGQGPYEQYF. The CDR3 DNA is TGTGCCAGCAGTGTGGGACAGGGCCCCTACGAGCAGTACTTC. The complete variable domain, with remaining parts taken from reference TRBV2 and TRBJ2-7, reads EPEVTQTPSHQVTQMGQEVILRCVPISNHLYFYWYRQILGQKVEFLVSFYNNEISEKSEIFDDQFSVERPDGSNFTLKIRSTKLEDSAMYFCASSVGQGPYEQYFGPGTRLTVT.

This clonotype was detected many times. The junction shows a germline mismatch at one end, possibly a read error. For the CDR3, the DNA is TGCGCCAGCAGCTTGGGAGGTGAGCAGTTCTTC. The encoded protein is CASSLGGEQFF. The chain is built from TRBV11-3 and TRBJ2-1, with D possibly matching TRBD2 (6 bases). This CDR3 has 11 residues. The germline CDR1 and CDR2 sequences are SGHNT and YENEEA.

The table lists this clonotype with a few counts. V is TRBV9 and J is TRBJ2-1, with 10 positions matching TRBD2. Per germline, CDR1 SGDLS and CDR2 YYNGEE. This CDR3 has 15 amino acids. The J segment lost 4 bases and the V segment lost 0 bases, leaving 1 base of the junction unmatched. The CDR3 sequence is CASSVGAGGYNEQFF. In nucleotides, the CDR3 is TGTGCCAGCAGCGTAGGAGCGGGAGGGTACAATGAGCAGTTCTTC.

The sample holds many counts of this clonotype. The gene calls are TRBV20-1 and TRBJ1-1; a weak D match, TRBD1 (5 bases). The CDR3 length is 15 residues. Germline V gene lookup returns CDR1 DFQATT and CDR2 SNEGSKA (reference sequence). With 3 bases removed from V and 1 base from J, the gap between germline ends came to 15 bases. The CDR3 protein is CSASVRGQPNTEAFF. Here the CDR3 DNA reads TGCAGTGCTAGCGTCCGGGGCCAGCCGAACACTGAAGCTTTCTTT.

V gene TRBV2 combines with J gene TRBJ2-3; 11 positions match TRBD2. V lost 8 bases, J lost 3 bases, and 4 bases stayed unmatched. Germline CDR1 reads SNHLY; CDR2 reads FYNNEI. This CDR3 region has 14 residues. DNA of the CDR3: TGTGCCAGCCTTAGCGGGAGGGCAACAGATACGCAGTATTTT. Its protein product is CASLSGRATDTQYF.

The genes are TRBV15 and TRBJ2-1; TRBD1 or TRBD2 may be the D gene (6 bases each). Germline CDR1 is LNHNV and CDR2 is YYDKDF (reference sequence). V was clipped by 1 base and J by 7 bases, with 23 bases between them. The CDR3 spans 18 residues. CDR3 sequence: CATSRGPNHRVGGNEQFF. CDR3 coding DNA: TGTGCCACCAGCAGAGGCCCAAACCATCGGGTAGGGGGGAATGAGCAGTTCTTC.

The rearrangement joins TRBV7-9 to TRBJ1-2, with D possibly matching TRBD1 (5 bases). There are 14 residues in the CDR3. V gave up 3 bases and J gave up 4 bases, with 12 bases separating them. CDR1 and CDR2 from the germline V gene are SEHNR and FQNEAQ (reference sequence). The CDR3 region is CASSFRQSLYGYTF. The CDR3 DNA sequence: TGTGCCAGCAGCTTTCGACAGAGCCTCTATGGCTACACCTTC.

This clonotype has more than one count but fewer than ten. The rearrangement uses TRBV3-1 and TRBJ2-2, with 8 bases lining up with TRBD2. The CDR3 contains 16 residues. V shed 1 base, J shed 0 bases, and the junction held 1 base outside the gene matches. The V gene's germline CDR1 is LGHDT and CDR2 YNNKEL (reference sequence). CDR3 in DNA: TGTGCCAGCAGCCAAGGGACTAGCCCGAACACCGGGGAGCTGTTTTTT. Translation: CASSQGTSPNTGELFF.

This clonotype was found many times. The chain is built from TRBV27 and TRBJ2-7; TRBD2 aligns across 7 bases. Unmatched junction bases numbered 3, after V lost 2 bases and J lost 2 bases. The CDR3 extends over 14 amino acids. Germline-derived CDR1 and CDR2 are MNHEY and SMNVEV (reference sequence). The CDR3 loop is CASSLEGRAYEQYF. The CDR3 region has the DNA TGTGCCAGCAGTTTAGAGGGGAGGGCCTACGAGCAGTACTTC.

This clonotype was recorded a few times. This chain uses TRBV15 with TRBJ1-1; perhaps TRBD1 as D (5 bases). Deletions cut 0 bases from V and 6 bases from J, with 20 bases between. Germline-derived CDR1 and CDR2 are LNHNV and YYDKDF (reference sequence). CDR3 length equals 17 residues. CDR3 nucleotide sequence: TGTGCCACCAGCAGAGATGGAGGCGGGGCAGGGAGCGCTGAAGCTTTCTTT. This encodes CATSRDGGGAGSAEAFF.

This clonotype was seen a few times. The rearrangement links TRBV11-2 to TRBJ2-5; 9 bases fit TRBD2. The ends lost 2 bases at V and 5 bases at J; junction bases unmatched: 9. The CDR3 extends over 16 amino acids. CDR1 and CDR2 (germline): SGHAT, FQNNGV. The CDR3 is CASSLLASGVRETQYF. CDR3 sequence (DNA): TGTGCCAGCAGCTTATTGGCTAGCGGGGTCCGGGAGACCCAGTACTTC.

The chain is built from TRBV5-1 and TRBJ2-1; 10 bases line up with TRBD2. Trimming cost V 4 bases and J 4 bases; bases outside gene matches: 5. Germline-derived CDR1 and CDR2 are SGHRS and YFSETQ. CDR3 size: 15 residues. In DNA, the CDR3 is TGCGCCAGCAGCGCCGGACTAGCGGTTTACAATGAGCAGTTCTTC. This translates into CASSAGLAVYNEQFF.

The sample holds many counts of this clonotype. The V and J genes are TRBV4-1 and TRBJ2-5, with D uncertain. The length of the CDR3 is 14 residues. The V end lost 3 bases, the J end lost 5 bases, and 13 bases lay between the germline ends. CDR1 is MGHRA and CDR2 is YSYEKL in the germline V gene. This chain's CDR3 is CASSQMGSQETQYF. The CDR3 nucleotides are TGCGCCAGCAGCCAGATGGGCTCCCAGGAGACCCAGTACTTC.

At least ten counts were recorded for this clonotype. This chain links TRBV5-1 with TRBJ2-7; D is perhaps TRBD2 (6 bases). The CDR3 sequence is 13 residues long. The V and J ends lost 0 bases and 10 bases respectively, with 14 bases between them. Looked up from germline, CDR1 is SGHRS and CDR2 is YFSETQ. CDR3 in DNA: TGCGCCAGCAGCTTGGCCCTTGGGGGAGGACAGTACTTC. Translation: CASSLALGGGQYF. The full variable domain, in which reference TRBV5-1 and TRBJ2-7 provide the parts outside the CDR3, is KAGVTQTPRYLIKTRGQQVTLSCSPISGHRSVSWYQQTPGQGLQFLFEYFSETQRNKGNFPGRFSGRQFSNSRSEMNVSTLELGDSALYLCASSLALGGGQYFGPGTRLTVT.

The V gene is TRBV3-1, the J gene TRBJ2-5; D unresolved. V was clipped by 4 bases and J by 4 bases, with 13 bases between them. This CDR3 contains 14 residues. Germline values: CDR1 LGHDT, CDR2 YNNKEL (reference sequence). The CDR3 is CASSPISSGETQYF. The CDR3 DNA sequence: TGTGCCAGCAGCCCAATCTCGTCGGGAGAGACCCAGTACTTC.

This clonotype showed up just a few times. The chain employs TRBV7-2 and TRBJ2-7; 13 bases map to TRBD2. The CDR3 sequence is 16 residues long. Germline CDR1 and CDR2: SGHTA and FQGNSA. Unmatched junction bases numbered 7, after V lost 4 bases and J lost 4 bases. DNA of the CDR3: TGTGCCAGCAGCTCCTGGACTAGCGGGGGAAGTTACGAGCAGTACTTC. It codes for CASSSWTSGGSYEQYF.

The V gene is TRBV29-1, the J gene TRBJ2-7; D is ambiguous. Germline lookup yields CDR1 SQVTM and CDR2 ANQGSEA. The CDR3 length is 12 residues. Trimming removed 1 base at V and 6 bases at J, with 10 bases between. The CDR3 here is CSVEAGRVEQYF. In DNA form, the CDR3 reads TGCAGCGTTGAAGCCGGCCGGGTCGAGCAGTACTTC.

CDR3 protein: CASRSSATNEKLFF. Written as DNA, the CDR3 is TGTGCCAGCAGATCCTCTGCAACTAATGAAAAACTGTTTTTT. The rearrangement uses TRBV2 and TRBJ1-4; D unresolved. This CDR3 is built from 14 residues. V was clipped by 6 bases and J by 0 bases, with 8 bases between them. Germline CDR1 and CDR2: SNHLY and FYNNEI.

This clonotype appeared many times. In DNA, the CDR3 is TGCAGTGCTAGTCCCCTAGAGACCCAGTACTTC. This codes for CSASPLETQYF. The rearrangement links TRBV20-1 to TRBJ2-5, with D unclear. CDR1 and CDR2 from the germline V gene are DFQATT and SNEGSKA (reference sequence). Trimming removed 3 bases at V and 4 bases at J, with 6 bases between. The length of the CDR3 is 11 residues.

V is TRBV20-1 and J is TRBJ2-1; 9 bases line up with TRBD2. The CDR3 spans 14 residues. The V gene's germline CDR1 is DFQATT and CDR2 SNEGSKA (reference sequence). V shed 5 bases, J shed 7 bases, and the junction held 9 bases outside the gene matches. In DNA form, the CDR3 reads TGCAGTGCTTTTAGCGGGAGATTGAGGAATGAGCAGTTCTTC. It is translated as CSAFSGRLRNEQFF.

This clonotype was observed a handful of times. The gene calls are TRBV15 and TRBJ1-5, with TRBD1 identical over 7 bases. V gave up 0 bases and J gave up 5 bases; unmatched junction bases: 7. Germline V gives CDR1 LNHNV, CDR2 YYDKDF (reference sequence). The CDR3 extends over 16 amino acids. This CDR3 is CATSREIRTGDQPQHF. In DNA form, the CDR3 reads TGTGCCACCAGCAGAGAAATACGGACAGGAGATCAGCCCCAGCATTTT.

This clonotype was seen only a few times. The CDR3 sequence is CASSRDTIQYF. Here the CDR3 DNA reads TGTGCCAGCAGTCGAGACACAATTCAGTACTTC. V usage is TRBV3-1 and J usage is TRBJ2-4; D is unresolved. This CDR3 spans 11 amino acids. Looked up from germline, CDR1 is LGHDT and CDR2 is YNNKEL (reference sequence). The V gene lost 6 bases and the J gene lost 10 bases, with 10 bases spanning the gap.

The V and J genes are TRBV20-1 and TRBJ2-1; D unresolved. V was clipped by 5 bases and J by 0 bases, with 5 bases between them. The CDR3 runs to 12 residues. Germline V gene data show CDR1 as DFQATT and CDR2 as SNEGSKA (reference sequence). The CDR3 reads CSALDSYNEQFF. As DNA, the CDR3 is TGCAGTGCTCTTGACTCCTACAATGAGCAGTTCTTC.

A few counts support this clonotype. The chain joins TRBV3-1 to TRBJ1-1, with TRBD1 as a possible D gene (6 bases). The CDR3 length is 17 residues. Germline V gives CDR1 LGHDT, CDR2 YNNKEL (reference sequence). Trimming pared 1 base from V and 2 bases from J, leaving 17 bases between. The chain's CDR3 is CASSQGSPRGLNTEAFF. CDR3 nucleotides: TGTGCCAGCAGCCAAGGTTCCCCCAGGGGTCTAAACACTGAAGCTTTCTTT. The full variable domain, in which reference TRBV3-1 and TRBJ1-1 provide the parts outside the CDR3, is DTAVSQTPKYLVTQMGNDKSIKCEQNLGHDTMYWYKQDSKKFLKIMFSYNNKELIINETVPNRFSPKSPDKAHLNLHINSLELGDSAVYFCASSQGSPRGLNTEAFFGQGTRLTVV.